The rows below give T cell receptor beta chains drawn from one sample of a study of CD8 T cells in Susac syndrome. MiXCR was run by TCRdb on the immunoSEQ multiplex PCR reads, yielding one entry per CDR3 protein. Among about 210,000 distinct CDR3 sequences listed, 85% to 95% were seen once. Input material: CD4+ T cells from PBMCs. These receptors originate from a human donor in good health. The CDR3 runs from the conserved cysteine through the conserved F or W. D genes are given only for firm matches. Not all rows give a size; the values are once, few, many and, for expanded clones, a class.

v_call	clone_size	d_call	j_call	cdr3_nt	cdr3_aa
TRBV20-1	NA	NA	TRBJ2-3	TGCAGTGCTAGAGTTAGGGGCACAGATACGCAGTATTTT	CSARVRGTDTQYF
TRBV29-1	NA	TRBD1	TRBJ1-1	TGCAGCGCCGGGGACAGGCTTAACACTGAAGCTTTCTTT	CSAGDRLNTEAFF
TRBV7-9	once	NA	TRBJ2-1	TGTGCCAGCAGCTTTTTAGCCCCAGGCAAGCAGTTCTTC	CASSFLAPGKQFF
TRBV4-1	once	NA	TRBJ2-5	TGCGCCGTTTCGCGGGGTAGGGAAGAGACCCAGTACTTC	CAVSRGREETQYF
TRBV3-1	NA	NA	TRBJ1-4	TGTGCCAGCAGCCACTTGGACGGAGCGGCCGAAAAACTGTTTTTT	CASSHLDGAAEKLFF
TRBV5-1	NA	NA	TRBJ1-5	TGCGCCAGCAGCTGGGGACTGGATAATCAGCCCCAGCATTTT	CASSWGLDNQPQHF
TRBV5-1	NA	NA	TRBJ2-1	TGCGCCAGCAGCTTGTATGTCAGGGTATCTCCTTACAATGAGCAGTTCTTC	CASSLYVRVSPYNEQFF
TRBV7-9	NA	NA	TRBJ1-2	TGTGCCAGCAGCCCCGGGACGGCTACGGCTGGCTACACCTTC	CASSPGTATAGYTF
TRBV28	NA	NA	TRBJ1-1	TGTGCCAGCATCACGCCTCAGGGAAAGAAGACTGAAGCTTTCTTT	CASITPQGKKTEAFF
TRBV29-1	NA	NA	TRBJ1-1	TGCAGCGCCCGGAGGGGCCAGAACACTGAAGCTTTCTTT	CSARRGQNTEAFF
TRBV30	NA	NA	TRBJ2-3	TGTGCCTGGAGTGGTGGGGCCCCGGATACGCAGTATTTT	CAWSGGAPDTQYF